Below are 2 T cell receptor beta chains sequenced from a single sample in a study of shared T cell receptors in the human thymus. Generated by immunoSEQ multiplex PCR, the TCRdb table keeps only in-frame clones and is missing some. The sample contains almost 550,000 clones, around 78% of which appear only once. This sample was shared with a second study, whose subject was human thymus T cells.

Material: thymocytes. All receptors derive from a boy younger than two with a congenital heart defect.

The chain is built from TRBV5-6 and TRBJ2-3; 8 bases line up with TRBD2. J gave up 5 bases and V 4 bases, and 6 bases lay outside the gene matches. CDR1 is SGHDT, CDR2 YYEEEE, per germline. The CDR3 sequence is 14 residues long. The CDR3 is CASSEREKEDTQYF. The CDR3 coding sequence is TGTGCCAGCAGCGAGCGGGAGAAGGAAGATACGCAGTATTTT.

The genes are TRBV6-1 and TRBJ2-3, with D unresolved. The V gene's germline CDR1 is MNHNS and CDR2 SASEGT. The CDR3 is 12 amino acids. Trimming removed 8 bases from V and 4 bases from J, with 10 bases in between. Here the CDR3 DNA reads TGTGCCAGCCTTCGTATCCCAGATACGCAGTATTTT. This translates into CASLRIPDTQYF.